This TCR beta chain was recorded in a study of blood T cell repertoires in COVID-19. Study details: Sites in the United States, Italy and Spain provided acute and convalescent COVID-19 samples.

The CDR3 contains 16 residues. CDR1 and CDR2 (germline): KGHDR, SFDVKD. V dropped 1 base and J dropped 5; count of bases not matched to a gene: 3. Methods used by the authors: How many nucleated cells were present was estimated from reference gene primer amplification. Here immunoSEQ multiplex PCR was the method, and the copy in TCRdb shows in-frame clones only, minus some. V, J and clone size reflect that table, while D and trimming were determined from the DNA. The sample records around 180,000 clones, about 87% being singletons. This sequence joins TRBV24-1 and TRBJ2-5; 13 bases match TRBD2. The source is a man aged 60 to 75 with acute or convalescent COVID-19. Sample: peripheral blood. CDR3 in amino acids: CATSDLGTSGTETQYF. The CDR3 region has the DNA TGTGCCACCAGTGATTTAGGGACTAGCGGGACGGAGACCCAGTACTTC.